The TCR beta chain under discussion was sequenced for a study of T-cell memory formation after mild COVID-19 (dated by TCRdb to the early 2020s). Concerning the study at large: Most TCR sequence clusters were specific to one of the two donors. T-cell clones expanding and contracting after mild COVID-19 in a couple of donors were tracked by longitudinal TCRalpha and TCRbeta repertoire sequencing. Two young, previously healthy adult volunteers made up the cohort, one male and one female. Overall results and qualifications from the work: SARS-CoV-2 specificity was not confirmed for the second-wave clones peaking on day 37. Balanced CD4/CD8 phenotypes were observed for clones contracting from day 15 to 85, whereas a bias towards CD4+ was observed for a second wave of clones expanding from day 15 to 37. Contracting CD4+ clones turned up mainly in the CM and EM memory subsets, whereas EMRA was where CD8+ clones were enriched. Some responding clones were detected in pre-infection memory, which suggested that pre-existing cross-reactive memory T cells had joined the SARS-CoV-2 response. Only a couple of mild cases were covered in the study, and larger cohorts including severe cases with pre-infection samples were considered necessary.

As concerns this clonotype: This receptor's antigen is unknown. One base away there is no much larger clone; base qualities are not given.

Data came from an Illumina NovaSeq 6000. TCRalpha and TCRbeta cDNA libraries were constructed by 5'RACE with constant-segment primers, with sample barcodes and unique molecular identifiers being introduced. Trizol reagent was used to extract RNA from every sample. Amplification of the libraries took two PCR steps, and the second step added a second sample barcode plus Illumina TruSeq adapters. The libraries were sequenced on an Illumina NovaSeq using 2 x 150 bp paired-end reads. The authors processed their data as follows. The reads were demultiplexed and collapsed into UMI-guided consensus sequences using migec v1.2.7. Using mixcr v2.1.11, UMI consensuses were aligned to TRA and TRB V and J templates and then assembled into clonotypes. Clonotypes were classified as expanded or contracted when called significant by both edgeR and NoisET, with noise models trained on biological replicates. For edgeR calls, the cutoffs were a false discovery rate-adjusted p below 0.01 and a log2 fold-change threshold of 1. As an exploratory analysis of dynamics, max-normalized trajectories of the 1000 most abundant clonotypes were examined with PCA combined with hierarchical clustering. Each responding clone was given a CD4 or CD8 phenotype based on the CD4+ and CD8+ repertoires, which had been sequenced separately. TCRdb reprocessing: public reads trimmed at Q25 with fastp, clones called with MiXCR, in-frame beta chains kept. Every distinct CDR3 protein forms one entry, paired with its most common genes and DNA. Clone size and V and J calls follow TCRdb, not the original study. The sample table holds 400,000 to 500,000 distinct CDR3 sequences, of which over 15% were seen once. The ten biggest clones cover 20% to 25% of the sample.

Ficoll-Paque density gradient centrifugation was used to isolate PBMCs. This sequence originates from a man aged 18 to 30 who had mild COVID-19 (a few samples of this study predate the infection). The sample titles of this study are shuffled in the database, so cell type and time point are left out; the donor was told from shared clones. The material sequenced was PBMCs or a T cell subset sorted from them (not recorded which).

The nucleotides read TGTGCCAGCGAGGGGACAGGACCCGGGGAGCTGTTTTTT. This sequence encodes CASEGTGPGELFF. The chain employs TRBV5-5 and TRBJ2-2; TRBD1 agrees with 8 junctional bases. The germline V gene (reference sequence) sets CDR1 to SGHKS and CDR2 to YYEKEE. The CDR3 covers 13 residues, taking in both the cysteine and the phenylalanine. Only CDR3 DNA is held: 39 bases, read in frame from base 1. Clipping removes 7 bases from V and 6 bases from J, with 5 as the unmatched junction base count. Supplemented by the reference TRBV5-5 and TRBJ2-2 proteins around the CDR3, the complete variable domain is DAGVTQSPTHLIKTRGQQVTLRCSPISGHKSVSWYQQVLGQGPQFIFQYYEKEERGRGNFPDRFSARQFPNYSSELNVNALLLGDSALYLCASEGTGPGELFFGEGSRLTVL.